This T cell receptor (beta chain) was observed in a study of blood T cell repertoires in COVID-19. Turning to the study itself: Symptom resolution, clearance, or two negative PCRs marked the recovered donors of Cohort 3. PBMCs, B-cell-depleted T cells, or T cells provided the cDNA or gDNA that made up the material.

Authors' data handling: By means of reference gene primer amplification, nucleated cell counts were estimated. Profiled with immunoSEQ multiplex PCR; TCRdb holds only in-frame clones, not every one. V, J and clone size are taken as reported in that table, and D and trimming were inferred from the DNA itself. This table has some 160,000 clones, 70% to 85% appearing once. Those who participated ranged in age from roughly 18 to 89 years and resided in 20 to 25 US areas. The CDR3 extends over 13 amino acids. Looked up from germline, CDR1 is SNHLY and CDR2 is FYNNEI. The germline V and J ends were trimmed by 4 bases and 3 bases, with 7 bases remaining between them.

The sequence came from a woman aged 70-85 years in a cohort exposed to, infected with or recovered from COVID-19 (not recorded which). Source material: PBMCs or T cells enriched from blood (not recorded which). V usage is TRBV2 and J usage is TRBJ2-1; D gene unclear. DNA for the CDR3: TGTGCCAGCAGTGCTGCACACTACAATGAGCAGTTCTTC. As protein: CASSAAHYNEQFF.